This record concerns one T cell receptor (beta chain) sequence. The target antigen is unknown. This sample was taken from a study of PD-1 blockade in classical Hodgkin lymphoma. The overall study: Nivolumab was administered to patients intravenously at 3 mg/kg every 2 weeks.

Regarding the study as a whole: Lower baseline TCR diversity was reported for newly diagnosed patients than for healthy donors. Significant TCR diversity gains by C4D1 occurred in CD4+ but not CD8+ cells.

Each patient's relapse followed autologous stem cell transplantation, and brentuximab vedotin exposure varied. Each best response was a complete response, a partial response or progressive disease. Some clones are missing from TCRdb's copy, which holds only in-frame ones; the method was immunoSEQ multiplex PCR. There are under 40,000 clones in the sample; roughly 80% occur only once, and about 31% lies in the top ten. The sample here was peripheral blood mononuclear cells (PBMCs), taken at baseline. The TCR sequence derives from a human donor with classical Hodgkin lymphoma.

The CDR3 DNA is TGCGCCAGCAGCTCCGGACAGTCCCAAGAGACCCAGTACTTC. This sequence encodes CASSSGQSQETQYF. This chain joins TRBV5-1 and TRBJ2-5; tentative D call: TRBD1 (6 bases). CDR1 is SGHRS and CDR2 is YFSETQ in the germline V gene. This CDR3 is built from 14 residues. V was cut by 3 bases and J by 1 base, with 10 bases left in between.